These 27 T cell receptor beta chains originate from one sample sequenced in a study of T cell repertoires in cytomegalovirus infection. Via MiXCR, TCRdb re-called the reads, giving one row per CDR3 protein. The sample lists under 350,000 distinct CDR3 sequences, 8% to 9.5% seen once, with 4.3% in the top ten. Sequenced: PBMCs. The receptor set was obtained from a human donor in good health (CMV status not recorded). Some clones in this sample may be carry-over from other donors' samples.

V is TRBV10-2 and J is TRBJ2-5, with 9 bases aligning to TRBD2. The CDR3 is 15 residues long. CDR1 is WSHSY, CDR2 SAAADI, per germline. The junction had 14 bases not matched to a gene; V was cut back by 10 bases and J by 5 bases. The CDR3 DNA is TGCGCCACCGCTAAGACTAGCGGAAAGAGGGAGACCCAGTACTTC. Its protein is CATAKTSGKRETQYF.

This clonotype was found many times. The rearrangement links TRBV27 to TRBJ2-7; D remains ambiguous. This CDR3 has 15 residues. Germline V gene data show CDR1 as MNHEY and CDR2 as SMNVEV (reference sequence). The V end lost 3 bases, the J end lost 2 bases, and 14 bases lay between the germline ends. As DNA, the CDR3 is TGTGCCAGCAGTTTCTTGGGTATGCAGACCTACGAGCAGTACTTC. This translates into CASSFLGMQTYEQYF.

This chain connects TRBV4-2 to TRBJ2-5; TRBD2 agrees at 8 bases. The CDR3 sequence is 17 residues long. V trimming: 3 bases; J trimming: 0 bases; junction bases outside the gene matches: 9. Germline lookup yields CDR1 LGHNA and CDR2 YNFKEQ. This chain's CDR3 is CASSQYTSGGYQETQYF. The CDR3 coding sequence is TGTGCCAGCAGCCAGTATACTAGCGGAGGGTACCAAGAGACCCAGTACTTC.

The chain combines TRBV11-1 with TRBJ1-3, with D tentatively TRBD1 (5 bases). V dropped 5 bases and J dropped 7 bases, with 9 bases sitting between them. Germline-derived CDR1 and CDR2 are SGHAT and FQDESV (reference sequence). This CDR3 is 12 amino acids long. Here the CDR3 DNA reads TGTGCCAGCAGCCAAGAGGGGAACACCATATATTTT. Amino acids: CASSQEGNTIYF.

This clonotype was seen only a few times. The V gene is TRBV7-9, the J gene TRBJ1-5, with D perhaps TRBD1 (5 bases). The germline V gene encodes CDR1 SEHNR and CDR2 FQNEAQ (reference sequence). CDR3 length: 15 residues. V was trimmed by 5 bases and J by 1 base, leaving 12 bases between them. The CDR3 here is CASSQGPSSNQPQHF. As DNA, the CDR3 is TGTGCCAGCAGCCAGGGTCCTTCCAGCAATCAGCCCCAGCATTTT.

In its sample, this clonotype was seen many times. CDR3 DNA: TGCAGTGCTAGAGAGGAATATACAATACCTATCCGTCTACACTCGCCGGGCACAGATACGCAGTATTTT. Translating it yields CSAREEYTIPIRLHSPGTDTQYF. The chain links TRBV20-1 to TRBJ2-3, with unresolved D. The CDR3 runs 23 residues. Per the germline V gene, CDR1 is DFQATT and CDR2 is SNEGSKA (reference sequence). Trimming pared 0 bases from V and 1 base from J, leaving 35 bases between.

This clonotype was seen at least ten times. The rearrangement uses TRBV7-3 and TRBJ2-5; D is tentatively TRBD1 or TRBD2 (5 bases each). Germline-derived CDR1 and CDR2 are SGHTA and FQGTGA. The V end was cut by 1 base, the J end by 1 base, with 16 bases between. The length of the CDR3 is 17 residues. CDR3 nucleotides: TGTGCCAGCAGCTTAATGGGACCGCAAACCCTCCAAGAGACCCAGTACTTC. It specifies CASSLMGPQTLQETQYF.

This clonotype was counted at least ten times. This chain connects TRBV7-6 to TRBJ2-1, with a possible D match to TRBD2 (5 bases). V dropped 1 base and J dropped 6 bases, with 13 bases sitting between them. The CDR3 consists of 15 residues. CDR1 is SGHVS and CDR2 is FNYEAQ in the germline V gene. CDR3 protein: CASSLVTGSANEQFF. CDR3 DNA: TGTGCCAGCAGCTTAGTCACGGGGTCGGCCAATGAGCAGTTCTTC.

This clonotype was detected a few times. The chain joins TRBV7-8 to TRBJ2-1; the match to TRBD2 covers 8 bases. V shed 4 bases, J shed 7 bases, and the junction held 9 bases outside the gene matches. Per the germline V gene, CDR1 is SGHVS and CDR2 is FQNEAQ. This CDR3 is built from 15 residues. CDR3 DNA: TGTGCCAGCAGCTCGACAGCGGGAGATAGGAATGAGCAGTTCTTC. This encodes CASSSTAGDRNEQFF.

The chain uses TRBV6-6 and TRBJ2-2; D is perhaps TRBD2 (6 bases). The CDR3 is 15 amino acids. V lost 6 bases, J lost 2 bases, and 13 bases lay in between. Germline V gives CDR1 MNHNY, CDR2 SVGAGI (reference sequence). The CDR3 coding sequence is TGTGCCAGCAGGAGACTAGGTGCTAACACCGGGGAGCTGTTTTTT. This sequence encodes CASRRLGANTGELFF.

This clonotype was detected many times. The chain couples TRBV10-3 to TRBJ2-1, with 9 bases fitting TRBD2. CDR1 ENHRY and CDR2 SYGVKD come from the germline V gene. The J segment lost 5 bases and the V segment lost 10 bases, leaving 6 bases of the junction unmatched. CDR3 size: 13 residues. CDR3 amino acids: CATRTSANNEQFF. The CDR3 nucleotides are TGTGCCACCCGGACTAGCGCCAACAATGAGCAGTTCTTC.

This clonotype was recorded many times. The CDR3, as DNA: TGTGCCAGCAGCCCGGGACTAGCGGGAGTGTACGAGCAGTACTTC. Translated: CASSPGLAGVYEQYF. The chain carries TRBV7-9 and TRBJ2-7; 14 bases line up with TRBD2. The CDR3 length is 15 residues. CDR1 is SEHNR and CDR2 is FQNEAQ in the germline V gene (reference sequence). Trimming at V came to 5 bases and at J to 4 bases, leaving 4 bases not matched to a gene.

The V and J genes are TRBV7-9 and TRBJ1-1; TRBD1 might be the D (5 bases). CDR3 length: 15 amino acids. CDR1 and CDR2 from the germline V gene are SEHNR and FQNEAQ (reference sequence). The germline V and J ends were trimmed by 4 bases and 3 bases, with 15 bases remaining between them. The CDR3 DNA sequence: TGTGCCAGCAGCTCCGGCCCAGGGTCGGACACTGAAGCTTTCTTT. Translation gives CASSSGPGSDTEAFF.

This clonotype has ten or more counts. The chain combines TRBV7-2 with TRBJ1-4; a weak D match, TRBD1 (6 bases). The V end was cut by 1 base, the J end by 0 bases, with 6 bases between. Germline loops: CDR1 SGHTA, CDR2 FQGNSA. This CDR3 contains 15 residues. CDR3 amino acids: CASSLGTATNEKLFF. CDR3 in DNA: TGTGCCAGCAGCTTAGGGACAGCAACTAATGAAAAACTGTTTTTT. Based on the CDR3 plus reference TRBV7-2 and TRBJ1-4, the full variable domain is GAGVSQSPSNKVTEKGKDVELRCDPISGHTALYWYRQSLGQGLEFLIYFQGNSAPDKSGLPSDRFSAERTGGSVSTLTIQRTQQEDSAVYLCASSLGTATNEKLFFGSGTQLSVL.

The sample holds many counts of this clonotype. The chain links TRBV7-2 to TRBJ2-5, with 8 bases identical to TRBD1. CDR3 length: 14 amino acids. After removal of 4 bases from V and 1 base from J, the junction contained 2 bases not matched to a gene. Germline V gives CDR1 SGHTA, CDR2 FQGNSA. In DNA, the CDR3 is TGTGCCAGCAGCTCCACAGGGGGCCAAGAGACCCAGTACTTC. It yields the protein CASSSTGGQETQYF.

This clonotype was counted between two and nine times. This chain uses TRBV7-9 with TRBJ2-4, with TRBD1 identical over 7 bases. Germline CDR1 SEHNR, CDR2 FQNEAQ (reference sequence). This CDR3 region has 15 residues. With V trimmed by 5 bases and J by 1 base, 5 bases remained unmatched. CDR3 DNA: TGTGCCAGCAGCACCTACAGGGGCGCCAAAAACATTCAGTACTTC. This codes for CASSTYRGAKNIQYF. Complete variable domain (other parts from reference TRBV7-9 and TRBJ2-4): DTGVSQNPRHKITKRGQNVTFRCDPISEHNRLYWYRQTLGQGPEFLTYFQNEAQLEKSRLLSDRFSAERPKGSFSTLEIQRTEQGDSAMYLCASSTYRGAKNIQYFGAGTRLSVL.

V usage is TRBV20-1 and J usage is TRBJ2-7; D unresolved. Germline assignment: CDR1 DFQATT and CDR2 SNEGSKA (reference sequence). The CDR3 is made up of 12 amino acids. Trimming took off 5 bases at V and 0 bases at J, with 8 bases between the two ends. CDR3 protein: CSAGSSSYEQYF. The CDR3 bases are TGCAGTGCTGGGTCCAGCTCCTACGAGCAGTACTTC.

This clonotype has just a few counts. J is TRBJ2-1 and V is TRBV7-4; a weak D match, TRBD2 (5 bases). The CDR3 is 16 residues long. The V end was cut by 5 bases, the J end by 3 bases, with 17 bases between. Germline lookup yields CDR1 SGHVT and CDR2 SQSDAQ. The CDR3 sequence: CASSKEVTLLYNEQFF. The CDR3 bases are TGTGCCAGCAGCAAGGAGGTGACTTTACTCTACAATGAGCAGTTCTTC.

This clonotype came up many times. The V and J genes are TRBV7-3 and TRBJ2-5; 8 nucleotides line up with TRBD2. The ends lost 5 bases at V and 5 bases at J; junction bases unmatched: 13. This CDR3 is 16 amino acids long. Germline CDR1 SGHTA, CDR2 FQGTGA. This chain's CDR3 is CASSPVKRGIGETQYF. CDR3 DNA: TGTGCCAGCAGCCCCGTGAAGCGGGGGATAGGGGAGACCCAGTACTTC.

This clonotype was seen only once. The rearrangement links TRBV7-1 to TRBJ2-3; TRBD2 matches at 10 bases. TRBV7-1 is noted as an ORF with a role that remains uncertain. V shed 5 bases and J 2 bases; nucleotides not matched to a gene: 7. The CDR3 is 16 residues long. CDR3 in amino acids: CASSTLAGGITDTQYF. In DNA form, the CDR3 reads TGTGCCAGCAGCACGTTAGCGGGGGGAATCACAGATACGCAGTATTTT.

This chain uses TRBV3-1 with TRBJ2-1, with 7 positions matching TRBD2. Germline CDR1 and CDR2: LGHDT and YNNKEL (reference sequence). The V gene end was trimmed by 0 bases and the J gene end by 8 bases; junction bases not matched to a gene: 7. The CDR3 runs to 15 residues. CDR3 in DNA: TGTGCCAGCAGCCAAGATCCCGGGGGGAGAGATGAGCAGTTCTTC. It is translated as CASSQDPGGRDEQFF.

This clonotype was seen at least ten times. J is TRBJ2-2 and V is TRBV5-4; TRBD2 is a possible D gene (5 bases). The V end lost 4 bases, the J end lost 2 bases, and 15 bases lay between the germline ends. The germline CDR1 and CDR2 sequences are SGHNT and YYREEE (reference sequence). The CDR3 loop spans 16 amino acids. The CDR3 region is CASSGKRGLNTGELFF. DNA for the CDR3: TGTGCCAGCAGCGGTAAGAGAGGACTTAACACCGGGGAGCTGTTTTTT. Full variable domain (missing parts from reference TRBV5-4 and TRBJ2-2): ETGVTQSPTHLIKTRGQQVTLRCSSQSGHNTVSWYQQALGQGPQFIFQYYREEENGRGNFPPRFSGLQFPNYSSELNVNALELDDSALYLCASSGKRGLNTGELFFGEGSRLTVL.

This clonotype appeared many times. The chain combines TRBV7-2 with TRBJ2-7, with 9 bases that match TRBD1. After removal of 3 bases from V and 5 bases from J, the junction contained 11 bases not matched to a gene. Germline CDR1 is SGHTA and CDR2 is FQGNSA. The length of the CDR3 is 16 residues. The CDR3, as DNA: TGTGCCAGCAGCTTCAAAGGCGGACAGGGGAGTGACGAGCAGTACTTC. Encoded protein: CASSFKGGQGSDEQYF. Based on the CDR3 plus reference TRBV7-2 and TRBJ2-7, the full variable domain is GAGVSQSPSNKVTEKGKDVELRCDPISGHTALYWYRQSLGQGLEFLIYFQGNSAPDKSGLPSDRFSAERTGGSVSTLTIQRTQQEDSAVYLCASSFKGGQGSDEQYFGPGTRLTVT.

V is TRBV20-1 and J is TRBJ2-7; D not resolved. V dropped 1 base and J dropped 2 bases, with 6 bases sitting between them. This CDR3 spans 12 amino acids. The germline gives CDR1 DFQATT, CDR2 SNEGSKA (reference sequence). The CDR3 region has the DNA TGCAGTGCTAGAGTAGACCCCTACGAGCAGTACTTC. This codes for CSARVDPYEQYF.

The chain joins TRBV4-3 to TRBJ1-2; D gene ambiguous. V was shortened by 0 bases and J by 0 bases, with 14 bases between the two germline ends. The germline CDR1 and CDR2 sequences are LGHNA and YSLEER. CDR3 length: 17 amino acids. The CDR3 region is CASSQDLFGGSNYGYTF. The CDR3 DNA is TGCGCCAGCAGCCAAGATCTGTTCGGCGGTTCTAACTATGGCTACACCTTC.

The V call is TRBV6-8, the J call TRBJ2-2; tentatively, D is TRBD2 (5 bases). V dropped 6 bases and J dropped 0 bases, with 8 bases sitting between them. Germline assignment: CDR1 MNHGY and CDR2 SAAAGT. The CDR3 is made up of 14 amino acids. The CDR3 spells CASRRASNTGELFF. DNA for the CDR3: TGTGCCAGCAGGAGGGCATCGAACACCGGGGAGCTGTTTTTT.

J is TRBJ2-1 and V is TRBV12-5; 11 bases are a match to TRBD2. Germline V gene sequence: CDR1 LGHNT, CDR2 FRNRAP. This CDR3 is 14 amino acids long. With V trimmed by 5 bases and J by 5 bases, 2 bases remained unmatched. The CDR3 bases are TGTGCTAGTGGTCTAGCGGGGGGCCACAATGAGCAGTTCTTC. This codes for CASGLAGGHNEQFF.